The sequence of this TCR beta chain was determined in a study of patients and donors after allogeneic stem cell transplantation. TCRdb called the RT-PCR reads again in MiXCR, with one record for every CDR3 protein. The table has roughly 940,000 distinct CDR3 sequences, more than 15% seen once. This CDR3 comprises 17 residues. Germline-derived CDR1 and CDR2 are LGHDT and YNNKEL (reference sequence). V was clipped by 1 base and J by 3 bases, with 17 bases between them. The J gene is TRBJ2-3, the V gene TRBV3-1; D is possibly TRBD2 (6 bases). Sequencing was carried out using blood, either unsorted or a sorted T cell fraction (not recorded which). The TCR was taken from a human donor who was either an allogeneic HSCT recipient or a stem cell or donor lymphocyte infusion donor (not recorded which). It is not recorded whose cells these are; they may come from a transplant donor. CDR3 DNA: TGTGCCAGCAGCCAAGTCGTGGGGGGTCGTGGTACAGATACGCAGTATTTT. Amino acid sequence: CASSQVVGGRGTDTQYF.